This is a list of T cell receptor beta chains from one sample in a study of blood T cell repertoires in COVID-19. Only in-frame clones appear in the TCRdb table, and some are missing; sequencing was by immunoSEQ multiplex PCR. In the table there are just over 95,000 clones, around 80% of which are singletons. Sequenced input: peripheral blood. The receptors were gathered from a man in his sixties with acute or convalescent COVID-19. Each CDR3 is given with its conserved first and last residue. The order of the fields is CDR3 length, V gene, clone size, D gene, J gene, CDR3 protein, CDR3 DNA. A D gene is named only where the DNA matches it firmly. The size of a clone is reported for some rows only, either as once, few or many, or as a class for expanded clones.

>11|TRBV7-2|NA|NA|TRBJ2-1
CASSLSGEQFF
TGTGCCAGCAGCTTAAGCGGGGAGCAGTTCTTC
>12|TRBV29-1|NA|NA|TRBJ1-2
CSVIAVNYGYTF
TGCAGCGTCATTGCGGTTAATTATGGCTACACCTTC
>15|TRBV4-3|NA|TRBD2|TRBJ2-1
CASSQEVAGGGEQFF
TGCGCCAGCAGCCAAGAGGTAGCGGGAGGGGGAGAGCAGTTCTTC
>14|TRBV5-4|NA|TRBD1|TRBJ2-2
CASSQRQGVGELFF
TGTGCCAGCAGCCAACGACAGGGCGTCGGGGAGCTGTTTTTT
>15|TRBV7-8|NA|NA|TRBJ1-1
CASSLPGTLNTEAFF
TGTGCCAGCAGCTTACCCGGGACACTTAACACTGAAGCTTTCTTT
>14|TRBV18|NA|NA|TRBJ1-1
CASSSGRGPTEAFF
TGTGCCAGCTCCTCGGGCAGGGGCCCGACTGAAGCTTTCTTT
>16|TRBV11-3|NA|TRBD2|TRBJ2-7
CASSSGTSGGDHEQYF
TGTGCCAGCAGCTCGGGGACTAGCGGGGGGGATCACGAGCAGTACTTC
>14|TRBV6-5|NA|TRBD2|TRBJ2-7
CASRWTSSPYEQYF
TGTGCCAGCAGGTGGACTAGCTCCCCCTACGAGCAGTACTTC
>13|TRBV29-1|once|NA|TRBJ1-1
CSVEGGAGTEAFF
TGCAGCGTTGAAGGGGGCGCTGGGACTGAAGCTTTCTTT
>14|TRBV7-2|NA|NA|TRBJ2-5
CASSLNRGQETQYF
TGTGCCAGCAGCTTGAATAGGGGCCAAGAGACCCAGTACTTC
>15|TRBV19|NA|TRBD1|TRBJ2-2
CAGSVDRANTGELFF
TGTGCCGGATCAGTAGACAGGGCGAATACCGGGGAGCTGTTTTTT
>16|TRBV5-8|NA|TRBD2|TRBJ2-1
CASSRLSGTSYNEQFF
TGTGCCAGCAGCCGGCTTAGCGGGACCTCCTACAATGAGCAGTTCTTC
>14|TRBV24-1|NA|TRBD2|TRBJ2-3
CATAVGLASDTQYF
TGTGCCACCGCGGTGGGACTAGCGAGTGATACGCAGTATTTT
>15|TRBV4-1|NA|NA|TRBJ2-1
CASSQEMLPLYEQFF
TGCGCCAGCAGCCAAGAGATGCTACCTCTTTATGAGCAGTTCTTC
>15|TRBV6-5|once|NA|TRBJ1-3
CASSSGTISGNTIYF
TGTGCCAGCAGTTCCGGGACAATCTCTGGAAACACCATATATTTT
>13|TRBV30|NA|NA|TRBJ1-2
CAWSRSYHYGYTF
TGTGCCTGGAGTCGGAGCTATCACTATGGCTACACCTTC
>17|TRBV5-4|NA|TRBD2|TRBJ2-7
CASSSEGTSSVLGEQYF
TGTGCCAGCAGCTCCGAAGGGACTAGCAGCGTCCTAGGCGAGCAGTACTTC
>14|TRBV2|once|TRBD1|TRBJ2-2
CASSGDRGYGELFF
TGTGCCAGCAGTGGGGACAGGGGTTACGGGGAGCTGTTTTTT
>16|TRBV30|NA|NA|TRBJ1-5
CAWSGGTGRSNQPQHF
TGTGCCTGGAGTGGAGGTACAGGGAGAAGCAATCAGCCCCAGCATTTT
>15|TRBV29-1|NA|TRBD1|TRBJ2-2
CSAGNPGQSTGELFF
TGCAGCGCTGGCAACCCGGGACAGTCAACCGGGGAGCTGTTTTTT
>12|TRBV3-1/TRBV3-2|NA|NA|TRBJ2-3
CASSGTGDTQYF
TGTGCCAGCAGCGGGACTGGCGATACGCAGTATTTT
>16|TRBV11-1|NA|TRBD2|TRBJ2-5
CASSLRLAGFQETQYF
TGTGCCAGCAGCCTCCGACTAGCGGGGTTCCAAGAGACCCAGTACTTC
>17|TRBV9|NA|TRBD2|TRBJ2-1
CASSVGTRLAGYNEQFF
TGTGCCAGCAGCGTAGGGACCCGACTAGCGGGGTACAATGAGCAGTTCTTC
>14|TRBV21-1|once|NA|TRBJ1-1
CASTRQGLNTEAFF
TGTGCCAGCACCCGACAGGGTCTGAACACTGAAGCTTTCTTT
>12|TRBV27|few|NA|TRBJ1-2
CASSPYRGGYTF
TGTGCCAGCAGTCCCTATAGAGGCGGCTACACCTTC
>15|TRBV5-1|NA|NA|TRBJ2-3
CASSLGRGGADTQYF
TGCGCCAGCAGCTTGGGACGGGGCGGGGCAGATACGCAGTATTTT
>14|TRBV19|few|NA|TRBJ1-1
CASSIFGKVTEAFF
TGTGCCAGTAGTATATTCGGGAAAGTCACTGAAGCTTTCTTT
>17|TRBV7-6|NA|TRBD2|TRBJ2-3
CASSPRGTSGRLDTQYF
TGTGCCAGCAGCCCCCGTGGGACTAGCGGGAGACTGGATACGCAGTATTTT
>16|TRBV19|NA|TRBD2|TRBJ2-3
CASSKARGIAGGQQYF
TGTGCCAGTAGTAAGGCCAGGGGAATAGCGGGGGGCCAGCAGTATTTT
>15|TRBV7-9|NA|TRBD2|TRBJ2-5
CASSRLAGLSKTQYF
TGTGCCAGCAGCCGACTAGCGGGGTTAAGTAAGACCCAGTACTTC
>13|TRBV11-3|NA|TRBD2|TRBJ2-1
CASRRTRYNEQFF
TGTGCCAGCAGACGGACTAGGTACAATGAGCAGTTCTTC
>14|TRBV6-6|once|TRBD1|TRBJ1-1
CASSLPRGTTEAFF
TGTGCCAGCAGCCTACCCAGGGGGACGACTGAAGCTTTCTTT
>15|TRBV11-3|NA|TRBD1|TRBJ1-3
CASSSLDRAGNTIYF
TGTGCCAGCAGCTCCTTGGACAGGGCTGGAAACACCATATATTTT
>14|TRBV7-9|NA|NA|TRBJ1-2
CASSSKGHTYGYTF
TGTGCCAGCAGCTCGAAGGGGCATACTTATGGCTACACCTTC
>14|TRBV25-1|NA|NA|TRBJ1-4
CASRDDRLNEKLFF
TGTGCCAGCAGAGATGACAGATTAAATGAAAAACTGTTTTTT
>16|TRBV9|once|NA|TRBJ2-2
CASSVVQGADGGELFF
TGTGCCAGCAGCGTAGTACAAGGGGCAGACGGCGGGGAGCTGTTTTTT
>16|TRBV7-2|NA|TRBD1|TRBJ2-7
CASSLRRDRVMHEQYF
TGTGCCAGCAGCTTACGCCGGGACAGGGTCATGCACGAGCAGTACTTC
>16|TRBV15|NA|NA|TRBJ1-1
CATSSPLVVAGAEAFF
TGTGCCACCAGCAGTCCCTTGGTTGTCGCCGGAGCTGAAGCTTTCTTT
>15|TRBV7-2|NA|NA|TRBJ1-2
CASSLTTNTIYGYTF
TGTGCCAGCAGCTTAACGACAAATACCATCTATGGCTACACCTTC
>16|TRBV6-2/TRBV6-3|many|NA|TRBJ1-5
CASSYQIRGSNQPQHF
TGTGCCAGCAGTTACCAGATTCGCGGCAGCAATCAGCCCCAGCATTTT
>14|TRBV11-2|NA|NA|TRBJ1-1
CASSLILGGTEAFF
TGTGCCAGCAGCTTAATTCTCGGTGGCACTGAAGCTTTCTTT
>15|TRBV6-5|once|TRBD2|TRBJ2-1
CASSYSAGGAGEQFF
TGTGCCAGCAGTTACTCGGCGGGGGGCGCGGGTGAGCAGTTCTTC
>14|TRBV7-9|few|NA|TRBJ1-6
CASSFGQGNSPLHF
TGTGCCAGCAGCTTTGGCCAGGGGAATTCACCCCTCCACTTT
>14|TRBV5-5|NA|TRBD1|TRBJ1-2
CASSLPGQAYGYTF
TGTGCCAGCAGCTTGCCCGGACAGGCATATGGCTACACCTTC
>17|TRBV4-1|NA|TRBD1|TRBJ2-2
CASSQVPGQGATGELFF
TGCGCCAGCAGCCAAGTACCCGGACAGGGGGCAACCGGGGAGCTGTTTTTT
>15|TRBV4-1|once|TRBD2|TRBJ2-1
CASSQDRKAGAEQFF
TGCGCCAGCAGCCAAGATAGAAAAGCGGGGGCTGAGCAGTTCTTC
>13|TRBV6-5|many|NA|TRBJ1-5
CASSSSQGQPQHF
TGTGCCAGCAGTTCCTCCCAGGGTCAGCCCCAGCATTTT
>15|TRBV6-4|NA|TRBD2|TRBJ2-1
CASSVGLTSSNEQFF
TGTGCCAGCAGTGTGGGCTTGACTAGCAGTAATGAGCAGTTCTTC